The sequence of this T cell receptor beta chain was determined in a study of T-cell memory formation after mild COVID-19. Study in general: Largely, the TCR clusters proved donor specific. Overall study findings and caveats: Within pre-infection memory, some responding clones were found, suggesting cross-reactive memory joined.

With respect to this clonotype: Its cognate antigen is unknown.

Germline values: CDR1 SGHTA, CDR2 FQGNSA. J lost 1 base, V lost 4 bases, and 7 bases had no gene match. There are 16 residues in the CDR3. Each CDR3 protein gets one entry after TCRdb re-called the 5' RACE reads with MiXCR. In the table there are roughly 500,000 distinct CDR3 sequences, around 20% of which are singletons. This sequence was found in an adult woman who had mild COVID-19 (a few samples of this study predate the infection). Cell type and time point are not known. Input material: PBMCs or a T cell subset sorted from them (not recorded which). The chain couples TRBV7-2 to TRBJ2-3; 8 bases line up with TRBD2. The CDR3 DNA reads TGTGCCAGCAGCTCCTTGACTAGCGTACGCACAGATACGCAGTATTTT. This codes for CASSSLTSVRTDTQYF.